This T cell receptor (beta chain) appears in the sequencing data of a study of T-cell memory formation after mild COVID-19. Per the germline V gene, CDR1 is SGHRS and CDR2 is YFSETQ. The CDR3 extends over 13 amino acids. The V end was cut by 7 bases, the J end by 3 bases, with 8 bases between. This clonotype was recorded a few times. With constant-segment primers, 5'RACE yielded cDNA libraries of TCR alpha and TCR beta that carried sample barcodes and UMIs. TCRdb passed the 5' RACE reads through MiXCR, listing each CDR3 protein once. Here the sample spans hundreds of thousands of distinct CDR3 sequences, more than 15% being singletons.

The TCR sequence derives from a man between 18 and 35 years old who had mild COVID-19 (a few samples of this study predate the infection). Cell type and time point are not known. Sequenced material: PBMCs or a T cell subset sorted from them (not recorded which). The chain couples TRBV5-1 to TRBJ2-6; D unclear. In DNA, the CDR3 is TGCGCCAGCTGGCCGGTTGGGGCCAACGTCCTGACTTTC. Translating gives CASWPVGANVLTF.